Detailed here is one T cell receptor (beta chain). This clonotype appeared many times. Its antigen is still unknown. Per-base quality was not reported, and no clone a single base away is much larger than it. The data were obtained in a study of T-cell reconstitution after alpha-beta-depleted transplantation in children (TCRdb year 2016). With regard to the full study: Using TCR repertoire profiling, the study quantitatively followed how T-cell immune reconstitution unfolded in children after TCRalphabeta/CD19-depleted allogeneic hematopoietic cell transplantation. Summary of the overall study and its limitations: Hyperexpanded clone frequencies declined over subsequent months; after one year, T-cell counts and TCRbeta diversity were mostly attributed to newly produced T cells. The high TCRbeta diversity at day 60 in some patients was ascribed to recipient T cells and intrathymic progenitors that had survived conditioning. The apparently early alphabetaT-cell count recovery about two months after transplant was reportedly dependent on only several hundred rapidly expanded clones derived from non-depleted graft cells.

V is reduced by 0 bases and J by 2 bases, leaving a spacing of 5 bases between them. For CDR1 and CDR2, the germline V gene lists SGHRS and YFSETQ. Taken from cysteine to phenylalanine, the CDR3 has 13 residues. Only CDR3 DNA remains: 39 bases, in frame from the first base. The treatment or condition label, read with the paper, signifies: allogeneic hematopoietic cell transplantation with graft depleted of TCRalphabeta T cells and CD19 B cells. The transplant recipients were children given TCRalphabeta/CD19-depleted allogeneic hematopoietic cell grafts. The library was generated by PCR. Sequencing was performed on an Illumina HiSeq 2500. Molecular barcoding was employed in the preparation of TCR libraries, with unique molecular identifiers being used to normalize TCRbeta repertoire quantification. The public reads were run again by TCRdb, first through fastp at Q25 and then through MiXCR, and only productive beta chains were kept. Rows merge per CDR3 protein into single entries with the most common DNA and genes. This sample is represented by 670,000 or so distinct CDR3 sequences; 10% to 15% of them were singletons. The ten largest clones capture 0.79% of the sample.

This receptor was obtained from a girl under 10 years old with congenital amegakaryocytic thrombocytopenia, due to receive a stem cell transplant. Material: PBMCs, obtained before TCRalphabeta/CD19-depleted stem cell transplant. The chain employs TRBV5-1 and TRBJ2-5; the D gene cannot be named for sure. Read as DNA, the sequence is TGCGCCAGCAGCTTGGGGGATCAAGAGACCCAGTACTTC. Its product reads: CASSLGDQETQYF.